This record covers a single T cell receptor beta chain. The antigen remains unidentified. The length of the CDR3 is 16 residues. The V gene's germline CDR1 is SEHNR and CDR2 FQNEAQ (reference sequence). With 1 base removed from V and 8 bases from J, the gap between germline ends came to 18 bases. TCRdb reprocessed the RT-PCR reads with MiXCR, giving one entry per CDR3 protein. This table has approximately 3,500 distinct CDR3 sequences, 80% to 90% appearing once. These data are taken from a study of yellow fever vaccine responses in identical twins. Points from the study as a whole: Reportedly, the response of twins' T cells to the vaccine seemed partly convergent, partly personalized.

The chain has TRBV7-9 and TRBJ2-1; D is tentatively TRBD1 or TRBD2 (5 bases each). Sequenced material: T cells from blood (PBMCs), unsorted or a sorted subset (not recorded which), taken before or after yellow fever vaccination (not recorded which). The receptor's source is a woman aged 18-29 years who received the yellow fever vaccine. The CDR3 region has the DNA TGTGCCAGCAGCTTAGGGGGACCTACCATAGAATATGAGCAGTTCTTC. Encoded protein: CASSLGGPTIEYEQFF.